These 7 T cell receptor beta chains were all obtained from the same sample, sequenced in a study of T cells in localized non-small cell lung cancer. Profiling relied on immunoSEQ multiplex PCR, and the TCRdb table lists in-frame clones only, not all of them. Among around 2,800 clones listed, about 24% were seen once. The sequences come from lung tumor tissue, collected before any cancer treatment. All receptors come from a male donor aged 60 or over with stage I lung adenocarcinoma.

This clone was seen a few times. The V call is TRBV6-8, the J call TRBJ1-6; D is possibly TRBD1 (5 bases). The V gene lost 6 bases and the J gene lost 6 bases, with 12 bases spanning the gap. This CDR3 has 14 amino acids. The germline CDR1 and CDR2 sequences are MNHGY and SAAAGT. Here the CDR3 DNA reads TGTGCCAGCAGCTATCGGGGACTTAATTCACCCCTCCACTTT. It specifies CASSYRGLNSPLHF.

The CDR3 here is CASSPGTGTSGGELFF. The CDR3 DNA follows: TGTGCCAGCAGCCCCGGGACAGGGACAAGTGGCGGGGAGCTGTTTTTT. This sequence joins TRBV11-3 and TRBJ2-2; 9 nucleotides match TRBD1. Germline CDR1 and CDR2: SGHNT and YENEEA. The CDR3 covers 16 residues. The junction had 11 bases not matched to a gene; V was cut back by 5 bases and J by 7 bases.

The gene calls are TRBV28 and TRBJ2-3; 8 positions match TRBD1. This CDR3 has 15 amino acids. The germline gives CDR1 MDHEN, CDR2 SYDVKM. V lost 2 bases to trimming and J lost 5 bases; unmatched junction nucleotides: 6. CDR3 in DNA: TGTGCCAGCAGTTTAGGACAGGGAGGAGTAGATACGCAGTATTTT. This sequence encodes CASSLGQGGVDTQYF.

As regards this clone: The CDR3 extends 1 residue past the end of the read, so its final part is completed from the germline J gene. The chain couples TRBV10-3 to TRBJ2-2; the D gene could be TRBD1 or TRBD2 (5 bases each). V was trimmed by 0 bases and J by 6 bases, leaving 14 bases between them. The germline gives CDR1 ENHRY, CDR2 SYGVKD. This CDR3 is built from 16 residues. The DNA read from the CDR3 is TGTGCCATCAGTGAGTCTCGGGGCGCAGAGGCCGGGGAGCTGTTT. This sequence encodes CAISESRGAEAGELF. The whole CDR3 sequence reads CAISESRGAEAGELFF.

The sample holds a few counts of this clone. J is TRBJ2-7 and V is TRBV4-1, with 7 bases aligning to TRBD2. The CDR3 length is 14 residues. V gave up 0 bases and J gave up 6 bases; unmatched junction bases: 5. CDR1 is MGHRA, CDR2 YSYEKL, per germline. CDR3 loop: CASSQEAGAPEQYF. CDR3 sequence (DNA): TGCGCCAGCAGCCAAGAGGCGGGAGCCCCCGAGCAGTACTTC.

This clone came up a few times. The rearrangement uses TRBV11-3 and TRBJ2-3; the D is unclear. CDR1 and CDR2 from the germline V gene are SGHNT and YENEEA. V lost 3 bases and J 0 bases, leaving 13 bases between the germline ends. This CDR3 spans 16 amino acids. Here the CDR3 DNA reads TGTGCCAGCAGCTTTAAAACCCTCTTTAGCACAGATACGCAGTATTTT. Residues: CASSFKTLFSTDTQYF.

The chain recombines TRBV12-5 with TRBJ2-3; TRBD2 matches 13 bases. The germline CDR1 and CDR2 sequences are LGHNT and FRNRAP. The CDR3 totals 14 residues. Here the CDR3 DNA reads TGTGCCAGCAACCGACTAGCGGGGGGAGATACGCAGTATTTT. Its protein is CASNRLAGGDTQYF.